This T cell receptor (beta chain) stems from a study of vaccination and CD4 T cells after COVID-19. Study details: Convalescent donors totaled six males and four females, including two who were Hispanic. It was a median 101 days after diagnosis, with a range of 35 to 161, that post-COVID samples were drawn.

This clonotype was seen a single time. Its antigen is undetermined. The CDR3 runs 14 residues. The germline V gene has CDR1 DFQATT and CDR2 SNEGSKA (reference sequence). The V segment lost 5 bases and the J segment 2 bases; nucleotides outside the gene matches: 6. Sample treatment: approximately 11-day PBMC culture with coronavirus spike peptide pools or control peptides (ViraFEST assay). ViraFEST grew antigen-specific T cells using peptide pools, then sequenced TCRs. An Oncomine TCR Beta short-read assay was used to sequence the DNA from cultured CD4+ T cells. Cultures of CD4+ T cells served as the source for extracting genomic DNA. TCRdb reanalysed the PCR reads using MiXCR and keeps one entry per CDR3 protein. The sample has roughly 7,000 distinct CDR3 sequences, around four fifths seen once.

The receptor was isolated from a human donor who had recovered from COVID-19. Sequenced material: CD4+ T cells from blood, cultured in vitro. This chain joins TRBV20-1 and TRBJ2-3; 8 bases are shared with TRBD2. The CDR3 nucleotides read TGCAGTGCTGTGAGCGGGAGAAACACAGATACGCAGTATTTT. It translates to CSAVSGRNTDTQYF.